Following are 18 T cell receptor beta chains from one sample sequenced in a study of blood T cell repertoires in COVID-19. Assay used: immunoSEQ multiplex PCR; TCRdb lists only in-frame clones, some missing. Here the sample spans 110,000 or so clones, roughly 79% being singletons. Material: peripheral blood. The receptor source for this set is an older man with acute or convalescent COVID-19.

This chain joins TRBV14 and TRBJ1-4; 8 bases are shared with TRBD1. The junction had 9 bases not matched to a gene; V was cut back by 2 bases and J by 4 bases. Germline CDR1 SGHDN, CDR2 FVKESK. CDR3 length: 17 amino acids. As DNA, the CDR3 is TGTGCCAGCAGCCAACACGGACAGGGCCTATTTAATGAAAAACTGTTTTTT. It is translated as CASSQHGQGLFNEKLFF.

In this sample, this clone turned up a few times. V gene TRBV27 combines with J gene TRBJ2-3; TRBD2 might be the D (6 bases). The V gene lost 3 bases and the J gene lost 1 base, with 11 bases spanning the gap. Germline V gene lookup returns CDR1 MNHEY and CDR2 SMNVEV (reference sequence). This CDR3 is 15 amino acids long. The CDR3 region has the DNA TGTGCCAGCAGTTTCTTGCCTAGCGGCACAGATACGCAGTATTTT. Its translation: CASSFLPSGTDTQYF.

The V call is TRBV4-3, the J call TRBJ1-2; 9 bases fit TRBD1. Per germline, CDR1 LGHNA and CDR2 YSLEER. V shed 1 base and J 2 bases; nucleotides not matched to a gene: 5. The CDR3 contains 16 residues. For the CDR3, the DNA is TGCGCCAGCAGCCAAGTGACCGGGACAGGGAACTATGGCTACACCTTC. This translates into CASSQVTGTGNYGYTF.

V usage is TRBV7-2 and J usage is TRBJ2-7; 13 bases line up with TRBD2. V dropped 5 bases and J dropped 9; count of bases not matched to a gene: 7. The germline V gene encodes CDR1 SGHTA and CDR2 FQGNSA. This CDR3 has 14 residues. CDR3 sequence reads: CASSLGLAGDRQYF. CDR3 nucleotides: TGTGCCAGCAGCCTTGGACTAGCGGGAGATCGGCAGTACTTC.

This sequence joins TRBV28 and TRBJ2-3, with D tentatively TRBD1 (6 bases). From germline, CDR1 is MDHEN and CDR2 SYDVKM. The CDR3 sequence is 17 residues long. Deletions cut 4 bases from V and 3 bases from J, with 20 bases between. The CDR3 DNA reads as TGTGCCAGCAGTTACCTGGCGGACACAAGGGGGACAGATACGCAGTATTTT. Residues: CASSYLADTRGTDTQYF.

In nucleotides, the CDR3 is TGTGCCAGCAGCCGAACTAACACTGAAGCTTTCTTT. This gives the protein CASSRTNTEAFF. The V gene is TRBV7-8, the J gene TRBJ1-1, with D unclear. This CDR3 is 12 amino acids long. CDR1 and CDR2 (germline): SGHVS, FQNEAQ. The ends were cut back, 5 bases at V and 2 bases at J, with 6 bases in the middle.

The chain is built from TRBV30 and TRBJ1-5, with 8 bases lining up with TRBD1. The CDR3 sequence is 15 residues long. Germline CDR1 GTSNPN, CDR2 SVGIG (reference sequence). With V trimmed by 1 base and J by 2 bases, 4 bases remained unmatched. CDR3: CAWSDPGGGNQPQHF. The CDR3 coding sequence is TGTGCCTGGAGTGACCCAGGGGGCGGCAATCAGCCCCAGCATTTT.

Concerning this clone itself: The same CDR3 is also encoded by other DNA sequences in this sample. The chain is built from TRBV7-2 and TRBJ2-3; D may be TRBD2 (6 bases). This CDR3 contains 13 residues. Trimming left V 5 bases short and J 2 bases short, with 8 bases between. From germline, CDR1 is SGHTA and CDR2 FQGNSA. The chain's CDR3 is CASSRDFTDTQYF. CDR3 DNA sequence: TGTGCCAGCAGCCGGGACTTCACAGATACGCAGTATTTT.

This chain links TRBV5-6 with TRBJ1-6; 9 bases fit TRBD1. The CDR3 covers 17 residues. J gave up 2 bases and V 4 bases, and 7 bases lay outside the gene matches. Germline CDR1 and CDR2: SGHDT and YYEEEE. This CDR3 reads CASSLKTGGPYNSPLHF. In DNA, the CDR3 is TGTGCCAGCAGCCTTAAAACAGGGGGCCCCTATAATTCACCCCTCCACTTT.

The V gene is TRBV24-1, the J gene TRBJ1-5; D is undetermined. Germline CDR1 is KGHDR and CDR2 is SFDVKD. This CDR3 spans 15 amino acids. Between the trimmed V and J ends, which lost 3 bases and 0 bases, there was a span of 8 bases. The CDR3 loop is CATSDPQFSNQPQHF. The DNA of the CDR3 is TGTGCCACCAGTGATCCTCAGTTTAGCAATCAGCCCCAGCATTTT.

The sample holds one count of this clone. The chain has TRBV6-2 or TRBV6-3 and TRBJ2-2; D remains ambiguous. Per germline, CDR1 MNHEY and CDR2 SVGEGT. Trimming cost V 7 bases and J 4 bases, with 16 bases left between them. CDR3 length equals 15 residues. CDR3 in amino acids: CASTPAVFPTGELFF. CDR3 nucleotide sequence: TGTGCCAGCACCCCCGCGGTCTTTCCCACCGGGGAGCTGTTTTTT.

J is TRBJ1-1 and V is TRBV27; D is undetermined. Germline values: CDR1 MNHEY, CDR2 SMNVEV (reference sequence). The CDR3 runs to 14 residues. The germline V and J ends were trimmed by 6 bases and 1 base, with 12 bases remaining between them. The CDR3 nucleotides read TGTGCCAGCAGCCTAATAGCTGAGAACACTGAAGCTTTCTTT. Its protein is CASSLIAENTEAFF.

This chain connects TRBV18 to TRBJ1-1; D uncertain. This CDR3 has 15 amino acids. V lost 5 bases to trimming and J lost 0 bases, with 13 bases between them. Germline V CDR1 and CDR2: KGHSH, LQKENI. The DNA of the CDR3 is TGTGCCAGCTCAACTAGCCAGTCGGTGAACACTGAAGCTTTCTTT. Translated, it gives CASSTSQSVNTEAFF.

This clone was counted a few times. The chain's CDR3 is CASSYPGQVTEAFF. The CDR3 DNA reads as TGTGCCAGCAGTTACCCGGGACAGGTCACTGAAGCTTTCTTT. This chain links TRBV6-2 or TRBV6-3 with TRBJ1-1; TRBD1 matches 8 bases. The CDR3 loop spans 14 amino acids. Germline V gene sequence: CDR1 MNHEY, CDR2 SVGEGT. Trimming cost V 2 bases and J 4 bases; bases outside gene matches: 3.

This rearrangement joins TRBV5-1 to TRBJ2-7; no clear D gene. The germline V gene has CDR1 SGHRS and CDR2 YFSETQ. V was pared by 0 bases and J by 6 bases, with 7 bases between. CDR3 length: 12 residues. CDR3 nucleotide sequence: TGCGCCAGCAGCTTGGCCCTCCCCGAGCAGTACTTC. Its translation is CASSLALPEQYF.

Here the CDR3 reads CASSPQAGSNTGELFF. CDR3 DNA: TGTGCCAGCAGCCCGCAAGCGGGATCGAACACCGGGGAGCTGTTTTTT. This chain connects TRBV7-3 to TRBJ2-2, with 7 positions matching TRBD2. The germline CDR1 and CDR2 sequences are SGHTA and FQGTGA. The CDR3 sequence is 16 residues long. After removal of 5 bases from V and 0 bases from J, the junction contained 6 bases not matched to a gene.

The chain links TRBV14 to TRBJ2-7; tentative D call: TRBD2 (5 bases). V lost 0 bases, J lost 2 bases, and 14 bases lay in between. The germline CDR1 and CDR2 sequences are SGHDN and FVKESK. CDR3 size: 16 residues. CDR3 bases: TGTGCCAGCAGCCAAGAAGGTCGGGGTGCACCCTACGAGCAGTACTTC. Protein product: CASSQEGRGAPYEQYF. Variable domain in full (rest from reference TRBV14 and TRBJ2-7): EAGVTQFPSHSVIEKGQTVTLRCDPISGHDNLYWYRRVMGKEIKFLLHFVKESKQDESGMPNNRFLAERTGGTYSTLKVQPAELEDSGVYFCASSQEGRGAPYEQYFGPGTRLTVT.

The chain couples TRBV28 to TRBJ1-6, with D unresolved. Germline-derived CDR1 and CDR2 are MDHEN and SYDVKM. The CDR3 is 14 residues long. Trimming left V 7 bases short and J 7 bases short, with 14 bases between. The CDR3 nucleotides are TGTGCCAGCAACCTCGGAGGGAGAAATTCACCCCTCCACTTT. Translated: CASNLGGRNSPLHF. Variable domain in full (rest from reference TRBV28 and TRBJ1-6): DVKVTQSSRYLVKRTGEKVFLECVQDMDHENMFWYRQDPGLGLRLIYFSYDVKMKEKGDIPEGYSVSREKKERFSLILESASTNQTSMYLCASNLGGRNSPLHFGNGTRLTVT.